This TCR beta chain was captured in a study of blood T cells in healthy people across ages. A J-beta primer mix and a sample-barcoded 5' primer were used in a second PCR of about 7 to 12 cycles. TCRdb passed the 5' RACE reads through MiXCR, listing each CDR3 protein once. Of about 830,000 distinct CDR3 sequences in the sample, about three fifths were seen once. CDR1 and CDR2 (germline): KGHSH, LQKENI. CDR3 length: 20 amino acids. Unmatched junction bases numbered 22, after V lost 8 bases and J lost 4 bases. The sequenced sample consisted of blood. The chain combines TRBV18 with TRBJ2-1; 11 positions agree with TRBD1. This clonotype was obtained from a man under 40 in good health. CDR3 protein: CASRDRGAQGPTRFYNEQFF. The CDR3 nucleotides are TGTGCCAGCCGGGACAGGGGGGCTCAGGGACCGACACGATTTTACAATGAGCAGTTCTTC.